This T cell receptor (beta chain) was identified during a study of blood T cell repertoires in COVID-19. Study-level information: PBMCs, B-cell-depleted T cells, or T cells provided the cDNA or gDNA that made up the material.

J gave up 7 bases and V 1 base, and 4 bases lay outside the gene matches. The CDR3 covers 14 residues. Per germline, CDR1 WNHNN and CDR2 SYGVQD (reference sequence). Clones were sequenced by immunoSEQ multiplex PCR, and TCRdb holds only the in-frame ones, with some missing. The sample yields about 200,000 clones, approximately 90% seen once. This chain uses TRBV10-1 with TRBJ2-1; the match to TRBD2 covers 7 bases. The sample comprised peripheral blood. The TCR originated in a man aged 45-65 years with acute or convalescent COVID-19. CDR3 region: CASSEYAGDNEQFF. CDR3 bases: TGCGCCAGCAGTGAGTATGCGGGGGATAATGAGCAGTTCTTC.